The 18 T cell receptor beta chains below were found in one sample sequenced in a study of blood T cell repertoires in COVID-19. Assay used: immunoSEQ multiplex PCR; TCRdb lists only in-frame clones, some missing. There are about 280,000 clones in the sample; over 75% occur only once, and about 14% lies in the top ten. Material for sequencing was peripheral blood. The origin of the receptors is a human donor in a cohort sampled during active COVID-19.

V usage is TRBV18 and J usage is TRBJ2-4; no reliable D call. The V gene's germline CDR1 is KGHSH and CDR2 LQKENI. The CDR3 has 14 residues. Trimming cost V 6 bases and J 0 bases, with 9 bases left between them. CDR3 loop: CASSTSVAKNIQYF. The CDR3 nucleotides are TGTGCCAGCTCCACAAGTGTAGCCAAAAACATTCAGTACTTC. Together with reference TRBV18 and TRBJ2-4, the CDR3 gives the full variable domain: NAGVMQNPRHLVRRRGQEARLRCSPMKGHSHVYWYRQLPEEGLKFMVYLQKENIIDESGMPKERFSAEFPKEGPSILRIQQVVRGDSAAYFCASSTSVAKNIQYFGAGTRLSVL.

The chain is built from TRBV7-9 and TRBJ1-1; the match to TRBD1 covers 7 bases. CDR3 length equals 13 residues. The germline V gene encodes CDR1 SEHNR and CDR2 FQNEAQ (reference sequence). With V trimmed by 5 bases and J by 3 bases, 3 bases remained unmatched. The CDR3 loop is CASSTQGDTEAFF. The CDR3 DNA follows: TGTGCCAGCAGCACGCAGGGGGACACTGAAGCTTTCTTT.

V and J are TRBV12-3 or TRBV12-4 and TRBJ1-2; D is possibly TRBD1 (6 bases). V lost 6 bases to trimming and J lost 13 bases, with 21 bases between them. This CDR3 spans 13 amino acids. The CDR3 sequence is CASRSGGLRSPTF. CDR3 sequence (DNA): TGTGCCAGCAGATCGGGGGGCCTAAGAAGTCCCACCTTC.

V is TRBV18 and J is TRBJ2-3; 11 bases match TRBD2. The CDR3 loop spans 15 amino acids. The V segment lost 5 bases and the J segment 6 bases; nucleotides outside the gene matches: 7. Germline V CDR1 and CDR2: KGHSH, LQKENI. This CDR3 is CASSALAGDLDTQYF. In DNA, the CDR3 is TGTGCCAGCTCAGCACTAGCGGGGGACCTGGATACGCAGTATTTT.

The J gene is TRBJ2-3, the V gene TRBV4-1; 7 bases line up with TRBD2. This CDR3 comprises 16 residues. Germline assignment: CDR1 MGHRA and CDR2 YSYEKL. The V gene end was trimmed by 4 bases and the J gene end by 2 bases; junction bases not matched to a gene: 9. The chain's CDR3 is CASSRGSAGATDTQYF. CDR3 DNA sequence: TGCGCCAGCAGCCGAGGAAGCGCGGGAGCCACAGATACGCAGTATTTT.

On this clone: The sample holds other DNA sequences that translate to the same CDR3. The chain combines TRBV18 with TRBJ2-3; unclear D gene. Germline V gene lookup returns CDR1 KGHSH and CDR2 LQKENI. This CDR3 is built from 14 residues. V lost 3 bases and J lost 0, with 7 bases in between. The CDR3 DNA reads TGTGCCAGCTCACCGACATACAGCACAGATACGCAGTATTTT. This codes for CASSPTYSTDTQYF.

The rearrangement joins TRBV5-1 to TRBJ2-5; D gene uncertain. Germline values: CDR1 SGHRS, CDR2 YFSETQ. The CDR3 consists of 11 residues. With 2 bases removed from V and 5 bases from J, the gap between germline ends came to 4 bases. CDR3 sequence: CASSFRETQYF. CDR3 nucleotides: TGCGCCAGCAGCTTCAGGGAGACCCAGTACTTC.

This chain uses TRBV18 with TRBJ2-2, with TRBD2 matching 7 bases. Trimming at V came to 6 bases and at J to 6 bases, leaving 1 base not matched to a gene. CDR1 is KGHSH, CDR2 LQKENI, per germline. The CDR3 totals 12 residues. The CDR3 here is CASSREAGELFF. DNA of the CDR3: TGTGCCAGCTCCCGGGAGGCCGGGGAGCTGTTTTTT.

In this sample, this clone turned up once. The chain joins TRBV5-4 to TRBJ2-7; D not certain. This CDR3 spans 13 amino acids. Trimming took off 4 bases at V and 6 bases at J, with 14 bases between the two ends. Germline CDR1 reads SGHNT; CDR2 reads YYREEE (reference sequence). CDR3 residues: CASSPYLSREQYF. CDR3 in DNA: TGTGCCAGCAGCCCTTACTTATCCCGCGAGCAGTACTTC.

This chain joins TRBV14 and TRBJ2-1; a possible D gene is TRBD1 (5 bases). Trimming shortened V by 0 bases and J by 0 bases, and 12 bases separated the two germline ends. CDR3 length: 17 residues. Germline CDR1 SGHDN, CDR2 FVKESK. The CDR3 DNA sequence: TGTGCCAGCAGCCAAGATCGCGACAGCTACTCCTACAATGAGCAGTTCTTC. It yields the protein CASSQDRDSYSYNEQFF.

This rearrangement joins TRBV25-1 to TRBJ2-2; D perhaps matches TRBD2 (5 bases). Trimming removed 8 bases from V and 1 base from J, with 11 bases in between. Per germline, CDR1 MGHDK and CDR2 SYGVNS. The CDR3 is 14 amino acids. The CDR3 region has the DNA TGTGCCAGCCGAGCGGAGCTGAACACCGGGGAGCTGTTTTTT. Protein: CASRAELNTGELFF.

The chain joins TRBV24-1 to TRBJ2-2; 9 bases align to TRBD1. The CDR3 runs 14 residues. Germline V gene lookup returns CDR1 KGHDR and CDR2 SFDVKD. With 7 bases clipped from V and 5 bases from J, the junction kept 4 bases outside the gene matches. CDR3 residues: CATRGQGGTGELFF. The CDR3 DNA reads TGTGCCACCAGGGGACAGGGTGGGACCGGGGAGCTGTTTTTT.

This CDR3 is CASSLMASSGNTIYF. The CDR3 nucleotides are TGTGCCAGCAGCTTAATGGCCAGCTCTGGAAACACCATATATTTT. The chain links TRBV7-9 to TRBJ1-3; D gene uncertain. CDR1 and CDR2 (germline): SEHNR, FQNEAQ (reference sequence). The CDR3 covers 15 residues. Between the trimmed V and J ends, which lost 2 bases and 0 bases, there was a span of 8 bases.

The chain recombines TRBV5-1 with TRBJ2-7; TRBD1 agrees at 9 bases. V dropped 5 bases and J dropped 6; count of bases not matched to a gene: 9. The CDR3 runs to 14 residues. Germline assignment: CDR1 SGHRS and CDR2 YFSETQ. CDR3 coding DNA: TGCGCCAGCAGAACTTCCGGGACAGGGATCGAGCAGTACTTC. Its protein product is CASRTSGTGIEQYF. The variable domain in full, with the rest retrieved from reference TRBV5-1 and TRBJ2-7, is KAGVTQTPRYLIKTRGQQVTLSCSPISGHRSVSWYQQTPGQGLQFLFEYFSETQRNKGNFPGRFSGRQFSNSRSEMNVSTLELGDSALYLCASRTSGTGIEQYFGPGTRLTVT.

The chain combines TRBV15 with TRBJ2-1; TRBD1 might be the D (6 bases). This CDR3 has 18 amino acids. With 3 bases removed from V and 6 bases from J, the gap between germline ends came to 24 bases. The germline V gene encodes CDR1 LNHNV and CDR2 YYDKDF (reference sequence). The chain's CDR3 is CATSRAITRGQLGNEQFF. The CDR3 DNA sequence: TGTGCCACCAGCAGGGCTATAACCCGGGGACAACTGGGCAATGAGCAGTTCTTC.

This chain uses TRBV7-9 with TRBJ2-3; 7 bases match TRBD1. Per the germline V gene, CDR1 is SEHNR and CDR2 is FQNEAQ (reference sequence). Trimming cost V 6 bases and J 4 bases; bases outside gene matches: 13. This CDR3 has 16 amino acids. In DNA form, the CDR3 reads TGTGCCAGCAGATTACGTTATTCAGGGGGTGCAGATACGCAGTATTTT. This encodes CASRLRYSGGADTQYF.

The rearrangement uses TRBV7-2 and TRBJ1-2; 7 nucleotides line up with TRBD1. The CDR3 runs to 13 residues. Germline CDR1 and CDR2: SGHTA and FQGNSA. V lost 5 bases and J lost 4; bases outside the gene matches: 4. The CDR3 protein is CASSQGGRYGYTF. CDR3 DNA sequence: TGTGCCAGCAGCCAAGGGGGCCGCTATGGCTACACCTTC.

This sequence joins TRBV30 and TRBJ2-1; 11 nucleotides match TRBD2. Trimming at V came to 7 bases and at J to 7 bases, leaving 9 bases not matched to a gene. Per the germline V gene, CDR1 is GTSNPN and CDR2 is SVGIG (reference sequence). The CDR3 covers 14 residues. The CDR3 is CALLAGGPGNEQFF. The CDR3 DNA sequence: TGTGCCTTGTTAGCGGGAGGGCCTGGTAATGAGCAGTTCTTC.